The T cell receptor (beta chain) under discussion was sequenced for a study of T cell responses to AZD1222 COVID-19 vaccine (dated by TCRdb to the early 2020s). About the study as a whole: AZD1222 recipients whose second dose came at about 4 weeks and those whose second dose came at about 12 weeks were combined into one group, since spike-specific TCR depth and breadth did not differ between the two schedules. Enrollment into the trials was organized by age into subgroups of 18-55, 56-69 and 70-plus years, and those subgroups contained about 160, 30 and 59 TCR-sequenced participants, respectively. A total of 230 to 250 trial participants underwent TCR sequencing, of whom 207 had received two doses of AZD1222 and 26 had received two doses of the MenACWY control vaccine.

In regard to this clone: It has no known antigen specificity. No qualities accompany the bases; no much larger clone lies one base away.

The CDR3 regions of human TCRbeta chains were analyzed by immunosequencing. As for the original processing: Repertoire TCRs were matched against a reference library of SARS-CoV-2-specific TCRs generated with the MIRA antigen-specificity platform. Breadth meant the fraction of unique TCRs that were SARS-CoV-2-associated, whereas depth meant the fraction of total T cells that were SARS-CoV-2-associated. Each spike-specific TCR was assigned to its reactive spike region and to a CD4 or CD8 class using the MIRA data. Log10-transformed breadth and depth values were compared by one-way ANOVA with Sidak's multiple comparisons tests. TCRdb obtained this table from immuneACCESS and retained in-frame rearrangements with V and J assigned. These tables miss some clones; where compared with another copy, unresolved V genes account for less than half of the shortfall, and the remainder is unexplained. The V and J calls and clone size were taken over from that table, and D and trimming were inferred from the DNA. A total of tens of thousands of clones appear in this sample, 87% of them only once. The ten largest clones represent approximately 1.5% of the sample.

What this sample's time point label stands for: baseline before first vaccination. Samples from vaccinated people were obtained from the UK trials COV001 and COV002, which included a single-blind randomized controlled phase 2/3 trial of AZD1222 (ChAdOx1 nCoV-19) in healthy adults. Trial participant PBMC samples were collected at day 0 and day 28 after the second dose for TCRbeta chain sequencing. What the authors observed across the whole study: Conclusions about previously exposed vaccinees are limited, since just six AZD1222 recipients were seropositive for SARS-CoV-2 at baseline. Because no day 14 peak-response samples were available, repertoires were characterized only after the peak T cell response. After two AZD1222 doses, spike-specific TCR breadth and depth were significantly higher than at day 0 and than in MenACWY recipients. Reportedly, close to half of the unique spike-specific TCRs recognized epitopes lying outside the regions that are mutated in the B.1.351 and B.1.1.7 variants. The 56-69-year group was small, and its depth increase did not reach significance, likely because of low power. CD4 TCRs associated with the vaccine covered the entire spike protein, and the dominant responses were in regions 160-218 and 743-854. Participants were mostly white British and included more females than males, and it was suggested by the authors that clonal diversity may have been underestimated.

Trimming accounts for 6 bases at V and 9 bases at J, while the number of junction bases matched to no gene is 11. The CDR3 measures 15 amino acids from cysteine to phenylalanine. The read is trimmed to its CDR3 DNA, 45 bases read in frame from base 1. The CDR1 and CDR2 encoded by the germline V gene are KGHSH and LQKENI. The V and J genes are TRBV18 and TRBJ2-1; a stretch of 10 junction bases matches TRBD2. This sample comprised peripheral blood, obtained on day 0 of AZD1222 vaccination. This receptor was taken from an adult in good health. For the CDR3, the sequence is CASSPSAGGPGEQFF. The base sequence is TGTGCCAGCTCTCCCTCAGCGGGAGGGCCGGGTGAGCAGTTCTTC.